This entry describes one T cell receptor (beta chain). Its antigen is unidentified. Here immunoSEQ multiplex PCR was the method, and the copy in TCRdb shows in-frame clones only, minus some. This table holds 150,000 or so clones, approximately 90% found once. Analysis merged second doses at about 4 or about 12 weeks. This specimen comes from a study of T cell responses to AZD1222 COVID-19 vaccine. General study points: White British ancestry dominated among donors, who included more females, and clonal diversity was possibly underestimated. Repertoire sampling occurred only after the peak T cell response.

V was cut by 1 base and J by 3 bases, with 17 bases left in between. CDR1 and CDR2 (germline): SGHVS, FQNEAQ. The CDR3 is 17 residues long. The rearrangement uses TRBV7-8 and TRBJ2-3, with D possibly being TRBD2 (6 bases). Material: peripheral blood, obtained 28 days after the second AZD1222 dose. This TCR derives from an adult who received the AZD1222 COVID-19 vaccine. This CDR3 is CASSLGTRLVLTDTQYF. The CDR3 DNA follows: TGTGCCAGCAGCTTAGGCACCCGACTAGTTCTGACAGATACGCAGTATTTT.